A selection of T cell receptor beta chains follows, all from one sample in a study of a mutant IDH1 vaccine in newly diagnosed glioma. No antigen is known for these receptors. Sequencing was performed with immunoSEQ multiplex PCR; in TCRdb, only in-frame clones are kept and a portion is missing. The repertoire includes 25,000 to 30,000 clones, 77% of them detected once, and roughly 10% sits in the top ten. Specimen: PBMCs, collected from a glioma patient whose treatment included an IDH1 peptide vaccine. The receptors originated from a man between 40 and 49 years old with glioma. Both conserved end residues are part of each CDR3. The D gene is left open where the match is weak. Not every row has a clone size; where given, it reads once, few, many or a size class.

d_call: -
j_call: TRBJ1-1
v_call: TRBV6-4
clone_size: -
cdr3_aa: CASSEERGAAEAFF
cdr3_nt: TGTGCCAGCAGTGAGGAAAGGGGGGCGGCTGAAGCTTTCTTT

d_call: -
j_call: TRBJ2-7
v_call: TRBV10-3
clone_size: -
cdr3_aa: CAISESGNEQYF
cdr3_nt: TGTGCCATCAGTGAGTCAGGGAATGAGCAGTACTTC

d_call: -
j_call: TRBJ1-5
v_call: TRBV25-1
clone_size: -
cdr3_aa: CASSEGGYQPQHF
cdr3_nt: TGTGCCAGCAGTGAAGGCGGGTATCAGCCCCAGCATTTT

d_call: -
j_call: TRBJ1-5
v_call: TRBV7-9
clone_size: once
cdr3_aa: CASSSQGTNQPQHF
cdr3_nt: TGCGCCAGCAGCTCACAGGGCACCAATCAGCCCCAGCATTTT

d_call: TRBD2
j_call: TRBJ2-3
v_call: TRBV9
clone_size: -
cdr3_aa: CASTVGLAGGVLRADTQYF
cdr3_nt: TGTGCCAGCACCGTCGGACTAGCGGGAGGGGTCCTAAGGGCAGATACGCAGTATTTT

d_call: TRBD2
j_call: TRBJ2-4
v_call: TRBV9
clone_size: -
cdr3_aa: CASSVGGLAGLLAKNIQYF
cdr3_nt: TGTGCCAGCAGCGTAGGGGGACTAGCGGGGCTACTAGCCAAAAACATTCAGTACTTC

d_call: TRBD2
j_call: TRBJ2-5
v_call: TRBV7-2
clone_size: once
cdr3_aa: CASSLGASGRGFFETQYF
cdr3_nt: TGTGCCAGCAGCTTAGGGGCTAGCGGGAGAGGGTTCTTTGAGACCCAGTACTTC

d_call: -
j_call: TRBJ1-3
v_call: TRBV7-9
clone_size: -
cdr3_aa: CASSLGPQDSAGNTIYF
cdr3_nt: TGTGCCAGCAGCTTAGGTCCCCAGGATTCAGCTGGAAACACCATATATTTT

d_call: TRBD1
j_call: TRBJ2-3
v_call: TRBV25-1
clone_size: -
cdr3_aa: CASSVQGTQYF
cdr3_nt: TGTGCCAGCAGTGTACAGGGGACGCAGTATTTT

d_call: TRBD1
j_call: TRBJ1-2
v_call: TRBV7-2
clone_size: -
cdr3_aa: CASSRQQGAAGYTF
cdr3_nt: TGTGCCAGCAGCCGACAACAGGGGGCTGCGGGCTACACCTTC

d_call: -
j_call: TRBJ2-5
v_call: TRBV7-2
clone_size: -
cdr3_aa: CASSLGGSGETQYF
cdr3_nt: TGTGCCAGCAGCTTAGGAGGAAGCGGGGAGACCCAGTACTTC

d_call: -
j_call: TRBJ2-5
v_call: TRBV18
clone_size: -
cdr3_aa: CASSGVAGKETQYF
cdr3_nt: TGTGCCAGCTCAGGTGTGGCTGGGAAAGAGACCCAGTACTTC

d_call: -
j_call: TRBJ2-2
v_call: TRBV30
clone_size: -
cdr3_aa: CAWASYTGELFF
cdr3_nt: TGTGCCTGGGCATCTTACACCGGGGAGCTGTTTTTT

d_call: -
j_call: TRBJ2-1
v_call: TRBV11-2
clone_size: -
cdr3_aa: CASSPYSRGEQFF
cdr3_nt: TGTGCCAGCAGCCCATATTCCAGGGGTGAGCAGTTCTTC

d_call: -
j_call: TRBJ2-7
v_call: TRBV6-5
clone_size: -
cdr3_aa: CASSFREAYEQYF
cdr3_nt: TGTGCCAGCAGTTTCAGGGAGGCCTACGAGCAGTACTTC

d_call: -
j_call: TRBJ1-1
v_call: TRBV4-1
clone_size: -
cdr3_aa: CASSPLTVRAGPEAFF
cdr3_nt: TGCGCCAGCAGCCCTCTTACAGTTCGAGCGGGGCCTGAAGCTTTCTTT

d_call: -
j_call: TRBJ2-1
v_call: TRBV7-9
clone_size: -
cdr3_aa: CASSSDGRQEQFF
cdr3_nt: TGTGCCAGCAGCTCCGACGGCCGACAGGAGCAGTTCTTC

d_call: -
j_call: TRBJ1-4
v_call: TRBV11-3
clone_size: -
cdr3_aa: CASSLGATNEKLFF
cdr3_nt: TGTGCCAGCAGCTTAGGAGCAACTAATGAAAAACTGTTTTTT

d_call: -
j_call: TRBJ2-3
v_call: TRBV9
clone_size: -
cdr3_aa: CASSVVPGVGRASTDTQYF
cdr3_nt: TGTGCCAGCAGCGTAGTCCCGGGAGTAGGGCGCGCTAGCACAGATACGCAGTATTTT

d_call: -
j_call: TRBJ2-3
v_call: TRBV11-3
clone_size: -
cdr3_aa: CASSLGLDSPDTQYF
cdr3_nt: TGTGCCAGCAGCTTAGGACTAGACAGTCCGGATACGCAGTATTTT

d_call: TRBD1
j_call: TRBJ2-1
v_call: TRBV7-7
clone_size: -
cdr3_aa: CASSQGASDEQFF
cdr3_nt: TGTGCCAGCAGCCAGGGGGCTAGCGATGAGCAGTTCTTC

d_call: TRBD1
j_call: TRBJ1-1
v_call: TRBV5-8
clone_size: -
cdr3_aa: CASSLKLGQGRMDTEAFF
cdr3_nt: TGTGCCAGCAGCCTGAAATTAGGACAGGGGAGGATGGACACTGAAGCTTTCTTT

d_call: -
j_call: TRBJ2-3
v_call: TRBV7-2
clone_size: -
cdr3_aa: CASSAGYSHLDTQYF
cdr3_nt: TGTGCCAGCAGCGCGGGGTACTCGCATCTTGATACGCAGTATTTT

d_call: -
j_call: TRBJ1-2
v_call: TRBV30
clone_size: -
cdr3_aa: CAWSQKIYGYTF
cdr3_nt: TGTGCCTGGAGTCAGAAGATCTATGGCTACACCTTC

d_call: -
j_call: TRBJ1-3
v_call: TRBV7-6
clone_size: -
cdr3_aa: CASSLAGQGRTGNTIYF
cdr3_nt: TGTGCCAGCAGCTTAGCGGGGCAGGGAAGAACTGGAAACACCATATATTTT

d_call: -
j_call: TRBJ1-5
v_call: TRBV2
clone_size: -
cdr3_aa: CASSTGSHQPQHF
cdr3_nt: TGTGCCAGCAGTACAGGGAGCCATCAGCCCCAGCATTTT

d_call: -
j_call: TRBJ1-4
v_call: TRBV11-3
clone_size: -
cdr3_aa: CASSLSRSSEKLFF
cdr3_nt: TGTGCCAGCAGCTTAAGTCGATCTAGTGAAAAACTGTTTTTT

d_call: -
j_call: TRBJ2-7
v_call: TRBV19
clone_size: few
cdr3_aa: CASSIGRDYEQYF
cdr3_nt: TGTGCCAGTAGTATTGGGCGGGACTACGAGCAGTACTTC

d_call: TRBD2
j_call: TRBJ2-7
v_call: TRBV29-1
clone_size: -
cdr3_aa: CSVGGGASSFREQYF
cdr3_nt: TGCAGCGTTGGCGGGGGGGCAAGTTCCTTTCGGGAGCAGTACTTC

d_call: TRBD1
j_call: TRBJ1-1
v_call: TRBV29-1
clone_size: few
cdr3_aa: CSARTGLNTEAFF
cdr3_nt: TGCAGCGCGCGGACAGGTTTGAACACTGAAGCTTTCTTT

d_call: -
j_call: TRBJ1-3
v_call: TRBV25-1
clone_size: -
cdr3_aa: CASSEKVNVAGNTIYF
cdr3_nt: TGTGCCAGCAGTGAAAAGGTCAATGTAGCTGGAAACACCATATATTTT

d_call: TRBD2
j_call: TRBJ2-5
v_call: TRBV15
clone_size: -
cdr3_aa: CATSIGLAGDRETQYF
cdr3_nt: TGCGCCACCAGTATCGGACTAGCGGGGGACCGGGAGACCCAGTACTTC

d_call: -
j_call: TRBJ2-7
v_call: TRBV6-5
clone_size: -
cdr3_aa: CASSTAGTSLFEQYF
cdr3_nt: TGTGCCAGCAGTACGGCCGGGACGAGCCTTTTCGAGCAGTACTTC

d_call: -
j_call: TRBJ1-2
v_call: TRBV28
clone_size: -
cdr3_aa: CASRQQGGGYTF
cdr3_nt: TGTGCCAGCAGGCAACAGGGTGGTGGCTACACCTTC

d_call: -
j_call: TRBJ2-4
v_call: TRBV10-3
clone_size: -
cdr3_aa: CAISEQAGKNIQYF
cdr3_nt: TGTGCCATCAGTGAACAGGCGGGTAAGAACATTCAGTACTTC

d_call: -
j_call: TRBJ1-5
v_call: TRBV7-9
clone_size: few
cdr3_aa: CASSLGGYSNQPQHF
cdr3_nt: TGTGCCAGCAGCCTAGGGGGATATAGCAATCAGCCCCAGCATTTT

d_call: -
j_call: TRBJ2-1
v_call: TRBV29-1
clone_size: -
cdr3_aa: CSVARTTEQFF
cdr3_nt: TGCAGCGTCGCAAGGACTACAGAGCAGTTCTTC

d_call: TRBD2
j_call: TRBJ2-2
v_call: TRBV6-5
clone_size: -
cdr3_aa: CASSWGGTGELFF
cdr3_nt: TGTGCCAGCAGCTGGGGGGGAACCGGGGAGCTGTTTTTT

d_call: -
j_call: TRBJ1-4
v_call: TRBV7-9
clone_size: -
cdr3_aa: CASSDLRGGEKLFF
cdr3_nt: TGTGCCAGCAGCGATCTCAGGGGTGGTGAAAAACTGTTTTTT

d_call: TRBD2
j_call: TRBJ2-3
v_call: TRBV5-5
clone_size: -
cdr3_aa: CASSSAIWSGTSGYTQYF
cdr3_nt: TGTGCCAGCAGCTCGGCAATCTGGTCCGGGACTAGCGGGTATACGCAGTATTTT

d_call: -
j_call: TRBJ2-1
v_call: TRBV25-1
clone_size: -
cdr3_aa: CASKNRLTGDLDEQFF
cdr3_nt: TGTGCCAGCAAAAACCGACTAACGGGAGACTTAGATGAGCAGTTCTTC

d_call: -
j_call: TRBJ1-2
v_call: TRBV11-2
clone_size: -
cdr3_aa: CASSLRSDYGYTF
cdr3_nt: TGTGCCAGCAGCTTGCGGTCGGACTATGGCTACACCTTC

d_call: -
j_call: TRBJ1-1
v_call: TRBV9
clone_size: few
cdr3_aa: CASSPDEGEFEAFF
cdr3_nt: TGTGCCAGCAGCCCTGATGAGGGAGAATTTGAAGCTTTCTTT

d_call: -
j_call: TRBJ2-5
v_call: TRBV13
clone_size: -
cdr3_aa: CASSLGRAGQETQYF
cdr3_nt: TGTGCCAGCAGCTTAGGCAGGGCAGGGCAAGAGACCCAGTACTTC

d_call: -
j_call: TRBJ2-1
v_call: TRBV5-1
clone_size: -
cdr3_aa: CASSLSGYNEQFF
cdr3_nt: TGCGCCAGCAGCTTGAGCGGGTACAATGAGCAGTTCTTC

d_call: -
j_call: TRBJ1-3
v_call: TRBV18
clone_size: -
cdr3_aa: CASSPQTGGNTIYF
cdr3_nt: TGTGCCAGCTCACCGCAGACCGGGGGAAACACCATATATTTT

d_call: -
j_call: TRBJ1-2
v_call: TRBV7-9
clone_size: -
cdr3_aa: CASSPLVYRGYTF
cdr3_nt: TGTGCCAGCAGCCCCTTGGTTTATCGGGGCTACACCTTC

d_call: TRBD1
j_call: TRBJ2-5
v_call: TRBV9
clone_size: -
cdr3_aa: CASSVQGTGEGETQYF
cdr3_nt: TGTGCCAGCAGCGTACAGGGGACAGGCGAGGGGGAGACCCAGTACTTC

d_call: -
j_call: TRBJ2-5
v_call: TRBV5-8
clone_size: -
cdr3_aa: CASSFTTQYF
cdr3_nt: TGTGCCAGCAGCTTTACAACCCAGTACTTC

d_call: TRBD2
j_call: TRBJ2-5
v_call: TRBV2
clone_size: -
cdr3_aa: CASSSISGGSRETQYF
cdr3_nt: TGTGCCAGCAGTTCCATCAGCGGGGGATCGAGGGAGACCCAGTACTTC

d_call: -
j_call: TRBJ1-4
v_call: TRBV6-6
clone_size: -
cdr3_aa: CASSGLQRGEKLFF
cdr3_nt: TGTGCCAGCAGTGGCCTCCAAAGGGGTGAAAAACTGTTTTTT

d_call: TRBD1
j_call: TRBJ2-5
v_call: TRBV12-5
clone_size: -
cdr3_aa: CASGLGGQGARETQYF
cdr3_nt: TGTGCTAGTGGTTTGGGCGGACAGGGGGCGCGGGAGACCCAGTACTTC

d_call: TRBD1
j_call: TRBJ1-1
v_call: TRBV6-5
clone_size: -
cdr3_aa: CASGTGLVSTEAFF
cdr3_nt: TGTGCCAGCGGGACAGGGCTCGTGAGCACTGAAGCTTTCTTT

d_call: TRBD1
j_call: TRBJ2-1
v_call: TRBV7-7
clone_size: -
cdr3_aa: CASSREVGTAYNEQFF
cdr3_nt: TGTGCCAGCAGCCGCGAGGTCGGGACAGCCTACAATGAGCAGTTCTTC

d_call: -
j_call: TRBJ1-1
v_call: TRBV6-1
clone_size: few
cdr3_aa: CASSERALGAKTEAFF
cdr3_nt: TGTGCCAGCAGTGAAAGGGCGTTGGGGGCAAAGACTGAAGCTTTCTTT

d_call: TRBD1
j_call: TRBJ1-5
v_call: TRBV2
clone_size: once
cdr3_aa: CASSEKGQANQPQHF
cdr3_nt: TGTGCCAGCAGTGAGAAAGGACAGGCCAATCAGCCCCAGCATTTT

d_call: -
j_call: TRBJ1-2
v_call: TRBV7-2
clone_size: medium-sized
cdr3_aa: CASSLAATIGYTF
cdr3_nt: TGTGCCAGCAGCTTAGCCGCTACAATTGGCTACACCTTC

d_call: TRBD2
j_call: TRBJ2-5
v_call: TRBV11-3
clone_size: once
cdr3_aa: CASSLEGRAGETQYF
cdr3_nt: TGTGCCAGCAGCTTAGAAGGGAGGGCTGGAGAGACCCAGTACTTC

d_call: -
j_call: TRBJ2-1
v_call: TRBV5-4
clone_size: -
cdr3_aa: CASSAAVNSYNEQFF
cdr3_nt: TGTGCCAGCAGCGCGGCGGTTAATTCCTACAATGAGCAGTTCTTC

d_call: -
j_call: TRBJ2-5
v_call: TRBV11-3
clone_size: -
cdr3_aa: CASSFSSTRAYGETQYF
cdr3_nt: TGTGCCAGCAGCTTCTCGTCTACGAGGGCCTACGGAGAGACCCAGTACTTC